This T cell receptor beta chain was documented in a study of blood T cell repertoires in COVID-19. Background on the study: Spain, Italy and the United States supplied samples that represented acute and convalescent COVID-19.

Profiled with immunoSEQ multiplex PCR; TCRdb holds only in-frame clones, not every one. The sample has fewer than 200,000 clones, around 76% seen once. V lost 0 bases to trimming and J lost 7 bases, with 13 bases between them. Germline CDR1 is SGHRS and CDR2 is YFSETQ. The CDR3 is 15 amino acids. Patients from Seattle were sampled longitudinally, starting during active infection. Material for sequencing was peripheral blood. The chain links TRBV5-1 to TRBJ2-2; TRBD2 is a possible D gene (5 bases). The clonotype comes from an older woman with COVID-19, enrolled during active disease. CDR3: CASSLGGSSVGELFF. The CDR3, as DNA: TGCGCCAGCAGCTTGGGCGGGTCCAGCGTCGGGGAGCTGTTTTTT.